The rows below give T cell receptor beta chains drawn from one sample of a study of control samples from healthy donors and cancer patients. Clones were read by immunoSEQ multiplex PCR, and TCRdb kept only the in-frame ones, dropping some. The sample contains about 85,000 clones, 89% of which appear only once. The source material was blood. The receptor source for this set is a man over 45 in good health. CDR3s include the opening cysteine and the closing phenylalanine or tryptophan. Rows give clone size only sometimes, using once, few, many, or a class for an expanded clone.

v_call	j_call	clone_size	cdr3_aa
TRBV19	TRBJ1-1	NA	CASSYKKPGGNTEAFF
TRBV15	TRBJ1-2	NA	CATRQGEDYGYTF
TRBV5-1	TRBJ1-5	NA	CASSLNGYSNQPQHF
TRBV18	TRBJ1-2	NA	CASSRTETNYGYTF
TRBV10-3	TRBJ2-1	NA	CAINGQTYNEQFF
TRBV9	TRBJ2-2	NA	CASSPRTATGELFF
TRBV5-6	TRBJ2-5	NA	CASRTRGTTQETQYF
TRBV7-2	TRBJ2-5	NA	CASSLAGQGETQYF
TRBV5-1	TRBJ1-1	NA	CASSLAQNRPNTEAFF
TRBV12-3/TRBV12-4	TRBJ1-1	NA	CASSLQMNTEAFF
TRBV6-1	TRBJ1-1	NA	CASSEKPGLRTEAFF
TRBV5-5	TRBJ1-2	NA	CASSLDRNYGYTF
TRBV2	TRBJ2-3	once	CASSESGVYKDTQYF
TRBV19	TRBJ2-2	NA	CASSIVLPPNTGELFF
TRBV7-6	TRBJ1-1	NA	CASTLTGENTEAFF
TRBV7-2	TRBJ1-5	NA	CASSSSLGIGNQPQHF
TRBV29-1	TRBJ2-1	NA	CSVGGPARGANEQFF
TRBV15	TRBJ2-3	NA	CATSRDPTGTDTQYF
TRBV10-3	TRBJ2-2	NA	CANRAKGTGELFF